This entry describes one TCR delta chain. Antigen unknown. This probably arose from a read error, given a far larger clone one base away. The sample originates from a study of delta chains in infants with herpesvirus infections. Study summary: A Ugandan infant cohort was followed from birth for primary CMV.

Germline-derived CDR1 and CDR2 are GEAIGNYY and EKD. Trimming removed 0 bases from V and 3 bases from J; junction bases left unmatched: 4. The CDR3 spans 16 residues. Study results and limitations: The public Vdelta1 clonotype appeared in 4 of 18 CMV-infected infants. Only the first time point after infection showed the public clonotype. The public clonotype might exist undetected in CMV-uninfected infants.

TCR cDNA was made from PBMC RNA with gamma- and delta-chain-specific primers. TCRdb reanalyzed the RT-PCR reads using CATT. The top ten clones hold around 9.5% of a sample with just under 800 delta-chain clones, roughly 15% of them seen once. This sample comprised peripheral blood, obtained at time point 1 of longitudinal follow-up. This clonotype originated in a human donor who was a Ugandan infant, either HIV-exposed or HIV-unexposed (not recorded which). The chain employs TRDV2 and TRDJ1, with TRDD3 matching over 12 bases. Here the J gene was assigned by germline matching of the DNA, as TCRdb has none. The CDR3 coding sequence is TGTGCCTGTGACACCGTCTGGGGGATACGCGCCGATAAACTCATCTTT. Translation gives CACDTVWGIRADKLIF.